This TCR beta chain came from a study of OX40 agonist ivuxolimab in advanced cancers. Overall study: Dose-escalation subjects each had hepatocellular carcinoma, melanoma, renal cell or head and neck cancer.

In germline, CDR1 is LNHDA, CDR2 SQIVND (reference sequence). This CDR3 is 14 amino acids long. Produced via immunoSEQ multiplex PCR; TCRdb's table is partial and in-frame only. The repertoire holds some 29,000 clones, with about 87% as singletons. The sequence was collected from an adult with an advanced solid tumor such as melanoma, head and neck, liver or kidney cancer. This specimen consisted of CD4+ or CD8+ T cells sorted from blood, obtained in a trial of the OX40 agonist ivuxolimab. The genes are TRBV19 and TRBJ2-5; D is possibly TRBD1 (5 bases). The J call could be wrong; TRBJ2-7 is a better fit for the DNA end. As DNA, the CDR3 is TGTGCCAGTAGTATAGGGCAGGGAAACTTCGAGCAGTACTTC. Translation: CASSIGQGNFEQYF.